Below, 6 T cell receptor beta chains from the same sample are listed, as sequenced in a study of T cell responses to AZD1222 COVID-19 vaccine. Profiling relied on immunoSEQ multiplex PCR, and the TCRdb table lists in-frame clones only, not all of them. The sample lists some 150,000 clones, 88% seen once, with around 3.2% in the top ten. Here the sequenced sample was peripheral blood, taken on day 0 of AZD1222 vaccination. The receptors come from an adult in good health.

V and J are TRBV19 and TRBJ1-3; D uncertain. V was cut by 8 bases and J by 6 bases, with 17 bases left in between. The CDR3 loop spans 14 amino acids. From germline, CDR1 is LNHDA and CDR2 SQIVND (reference sequence). CDR3 region: CASAQTDLANTIYF. CDR3 in DNA: TGTGCCAGTGCCCAAACCGATCTGGCAAACACCATATATTTT.

This clone was counted once. This chain links TRBV7-2 with TRBJ2-5; 7 bases are shared with TRBD2. Germline V gives CDR1 SGHTA, CDR2 FQGNSA. J was trimmed by 0 bases and V by 4 bases; bases with no gene match: 5. This CDR3 is built from 15 residues. The CDR3 DNA sequence: TGTGCCAGCAGCTCCCCTAGCGGATACCAAGAGACCCAGTACTTC. This translates into CASSSPSGYQETQYF.

The chain carries TRBV11-2 and TRBJ1-4, with a tentative D call TRBD1 (5 bases). The CDR3 length is 16 residues. The ends were cut back, 2 bases at V and 1 base at J, with 11 bases in the middle. Germline V lookup: CDR1 SGHAT, CDR2 FQNNGV. CDR3 DNA: TGTGCCAGCAGCTTAATGAGGGGCAGAACTAATGAAAAACTGTTTTTT. Translation: CASSLMRGRTNEKLFF.

The chain uses TRBV11-2 and TRBJ2-6; unclear D gene. The length of the CDR3 is 15 residues. Germline V gene lookup returns CDR1 SGHAT and CDR2 FQNNGV. V lost 3 bases to trimming and J lost 0 bases, with 6 bases between them. The CDR3 reads CASSLYGSGANVLTF. For the CDR3, the DNA is TGTGCCAGCAGCTTGTACGGCTCTGGGGCCAACGTCCTGACTTTC.

The V gene is TRBV7-9, the J gene TRBJ2-5, with D unclear. Trimming took 5 bases from V and 4 from J, leaving 14 bases between them. Germline V lookup: CDR1 SEHNR, CDR2 FQNEAQ (reference sequence). The CDR3 runs 14 residues. CDR3 region: CASSQTATGETQYF. The CDR3, as DNA: TGTGCCAGCAGCCAAACAGCCACCGGAGAGACCCAGTACTTC.

The gene calls are TRBV19 and TRBJ2-7; D is perhaps TRBD1 or TRBD2 (5 bases each). V was cut by 1 base and J by 3 bases, with 13 bases left in between. The CDR3 totals 15 residues. The germline V gene encodes CDR1 LNHDA and CDR2 SQIVND (reference sequence). The CDR3 reads CASSIAGTADYEQYF. CDR3 DNA: TGTGCCAGTAGTATAGCAGGGACCGCTGACTACGAGCAGTACTTC.